This TCR beta chain was sequenced during a study of vaccination and CD4 T cells after COVID-19. Per the germline V gene, CDR1 is SGHTA and CDR2 is FQGNSA. Trimming pared 1 base from V and 9 bases from J, leaving 13 bases between. The CDR3 sequence is 15 residues long. Sequenced with the Oncomine TCR Beta short-read assay was DNA taken from cultured CD4+ T cells. TCRdb reprocessed the PCR reads with MiXCR, giving one entry per CDR3 protein. The table shows some 14,000 distinct CDR3 sequences, with approximately 71% occurring only once. The treatment here: approximately nine-day PBMC culture with coronavirus spike peptide pools or control peptides (ViraFEST assay). This clonotype appeared once. Its specificity is not known.

This sequence joins TRBV7-2 and TRBJ1-6; D perhaps matches TRBD1 (5 bases). The TCR sequence derives from a human donor who had recovered from COVID-19. What was sequenced was CD4+ T cells from blood, cultured in vitro. CDR3 region: CASSLGSQGGSPLHF. CDR3 DNA sequence: TGTGCCAGCAGCTTAGGTTCGCAGGGCGGTTCACCCCTCCACTTT.